This T cell receptor (beta chain) was observed in a study of CD8 T cells in ankylosing spondylitis. This clonotype was recorded at least ten times. The antigen remains undetermined. Using quantitative 5'-RACE with molecular barcodes, the authors made TCR beta libraries. TCRdb analysed the 5' RACE reads with MiXCR anew, one entry per CDR3 protein. The sample shows about 130,000 distinct CDR3 sequences, about an eighth of them seen only once. V lost 0 bases and J lost 2, with 9 bases in between. Germline V CDR1 and CDR2: SGHRS, YFSETQ. There are 14 residues in the CDR3. Findings of the study overall: Earlier authors reported some of these motif variants in reactive arthritis synovial fluid and blood. CD8+ disease-linked clones were present at relatively low frequencies in blood.

This sequence originates from a female donor with ankylosing spondylitis or in good health (not recorded which). The chain couples TRBV5-1 to TRBJ2-7; D unclear. The sequencing input was blood, either unsorted or a sorted T cell fraction (not recorded which). CDR3: CASSLEGAAYEQYF. The CDR3 DNA follows: TGCGCCAGCAGCTTGGAGGGCGCCGCCTACGAGCAGTACTTC.